The 10 T cell receptor beta chains reported below all come from one sample, sequenced in a study of a mutant IDH1 vaccine in newly diagnosed glioma (dated by TCRdb to about 2021). The time point label of this sample denotes: baseline, week 1 (first vaccination visit). In the paper's terms, the treatment or condition label means: pre-vaccination baseline after standard-of-care therapy. The library came from the immunoSEQ multiplex PCR assay. Sourced from immuneACCESS, this table was stored by TCRdb with only in-frame sequences that have V and J called. A share of the clones is absent; for the studies checked, an unresolved V gene accounts for under half, and the remainder has no known explanation. Across this sample there are about 69,000 clones, with 80% to 90% seen only once. The biggest ten clones account for roughly 2.8% of the sample. The material was PBMCs, obtained from a glioma patient treated with radiotherapy, temozolomide or both. The origin of the receptors is a man aged 25-45 years with glioma.

The chain recombines TRBV6-5 with TRBJ2-7; no reliable D call. Germline V gives CDR1 MNHEY, CDR2 SVGAGI. V shed 1 base and J shed 5 bases, with 9 bases lying between them. The CDR3 extends over 13 amino acids. Here the CDR3 reads CASSYWTNDEQYF. In DNA form, the CDR3 reads TGTGCCAGCAGTTACTGGACCAACGACGAGCAGTACTTC.

About this clone itself: At one end, the junction sequence differs from germline, possibly due to a read error. The chain couples TRBV7-9 to TRBJ1-1; D is unresolved. Germline CDR1 is SEHNR and CDR2 is FQNEAQ (reference sequence). The CDR3 runs 14 residues. CDR3 coding DNA: TGTGCCAGCAACCCTGCGCTGATTAACACTGGAGCTTTCTTT. Protein product: CASNPALINTGAFF.

The chain uses TRBV7-9 and TRBJ1-1, with unresolved D. The germline CDR1 and CDR2 sequences are SEHNR and FQNEAQ (reference sequence). There are 11 residues in the CDR3. Trimming shortened V by 1 base and J by 9 bases, and 6 bases separated the two germline ends. The CDR3, as DNA: TGTGCCAGCAGCTTAGTTAACCAAGCTTTCTTT. This codes for CASSLVNQAFF.

V and J are TRBV19 and TRBJ1-5; 8 bases fit TRBD1. The CDR3 has 14 amino acids. Germline values: CDR1 LNHDA, CDR2 SQIVND (reference sequence). J lost 8 bases, V lost 3 bases, and 6 bases had no gene match. The CDR3, as DNA: TGTGCCAGTAGTATCGTGACAGGGGCGAAGCCCCAGCATTTT. The encoded protein is CASSIVTGAKPQHF.

This clone came up once. The chain couples TRBV27 to TRBJ1-1; D is possibly TRBD1 (6 bases). Trimming stripped 0 bases from V and 6 bases from J, with 20 bases between. This CDR3 spans 17 amino acids. Germline V gene sequence: CDR1 MNHEY, CDR2 SMNVEV (reference sequence). As DNA, the CDR3 is TGTGCCAGCAGTTTATCGATTAACAGGGCTCAAAGTCCTGAAGCTTTCTTT. It is translated as CASSLSINRAQSPEAFF.

This chain joins TRBV10-1 and TRBJ2-7; D is ambiguous. The CDR3 has 12 residues. Trimming left V 3 bases short and J 3 bases short, with 6 bases between. The germline V gene has CDR1 WNHNN and CDR2 SYGVQD (reference sequence). CDR3 region: CASSDGYYEQYF. For the CDR3, the DNA is TGCGCCAGCAGTGACGGTTACTACGAGCAGTACTTC.

The chain combines TRBV7-8 with TRBJ1-6; TRBD1 is a possible D gene (5 bases). The CDR3 length is 16 residues. The germline V gene has CDR1 SGHVS and CDR2 FQNEAQ. With 2 bases removed from V and 8 bases from J, the gap between germline ends came to 16 bases. CDR3 nucleotide sequence: TGTGCCAGCAGCTTATCCTACGGGAAGGGGCATTCACCCCTCCACTTT. Translated: CASSLSYGKGHSPLHF.

This chain's CDR3 is CASRRDSQNTEAFF. The CDR3 DNA reads as TGTGCCAGCAGGAGGGACAGTCAGAACACTGAAGCTTTCTTT. The V and J genes are TRBV6-6 and TRBJ1-1, with 7 bases fitting TRBD1. This CDR3 has 14 amino acids. The germline V gene encodes CDR1 MNHNY and CDR2 SVGAGI (reference sequence). The V and J ends lost 6 bases and 1 base, in that order; junction bases with no gene match: 5.

This rearrangement joins TRBV7-2 to TRBJ2-2; 9 bases are a match to TRBD1. Germline V gives CDR1 SGHTA, CDR2 FQGNSA. The CDR3 length is 15 residues. The V gene end was trimmed by 6 bases and the J gene end by 4 bases; junction bases not matched to a gene: 6. The CDR3 sequence: CASSPGQGSTGELFF. CDR3 coding DNA: TGTGCCAGCAGTCCCGGACAGGGGAGCACCGGGGAGCTGTTTTTT.

The CDR3 DNA is TGTGCCAGCAGCTCCGGACATGGAAACACCATATATTTT. Translating it yields CASSSGHGNTIYF. This chain joins TRBV5-4 and TRBJ1-3; possibly TRBD1 for D (5 bases). The CDR3 runs 13 residues. Germline-derived CDR1 and CDR2 are SGHNT and YYREEE (reference sequence). V lost 3 bases and J 3 bases, leaving 7 bases between the germline ends.